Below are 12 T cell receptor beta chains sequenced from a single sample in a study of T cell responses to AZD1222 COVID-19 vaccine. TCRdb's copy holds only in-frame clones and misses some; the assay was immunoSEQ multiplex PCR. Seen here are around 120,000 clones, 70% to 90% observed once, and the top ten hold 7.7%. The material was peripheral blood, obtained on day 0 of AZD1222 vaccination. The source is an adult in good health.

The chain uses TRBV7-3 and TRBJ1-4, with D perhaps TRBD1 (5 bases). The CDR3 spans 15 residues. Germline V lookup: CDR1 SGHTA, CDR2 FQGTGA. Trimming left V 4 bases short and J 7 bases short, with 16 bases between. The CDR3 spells CASSSAGGMVEKLFF. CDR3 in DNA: TGTGCCAGCAGCTCCGCCGGGGGAATGGTTGAAAAACTGTTTTTT.

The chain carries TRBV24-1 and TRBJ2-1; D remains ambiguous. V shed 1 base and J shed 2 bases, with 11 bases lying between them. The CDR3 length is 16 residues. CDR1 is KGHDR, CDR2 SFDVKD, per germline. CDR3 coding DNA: TGTGCCACCAGTGATTTTGGGCCATCCCCCTACAATGAGCAGTTCTTC. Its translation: CATSDFGPSPYNEQFF.

CDR3 loop: CASSRVLSGYGYTF. As DNA, the CDR3 is TGTGCCAGCAGCCGGGTCCTCTCCGGCTATGGCTACACCTTC. This chain joins TRBV3-1 (or the pseudogene TRBV3-2) and TRBJ1-2, with no clear D. V was clipped by 4 bases and J by 4 bases, with 13 bases between them. The CDR3 has 14 residues. CDR1 and CDR2 (germline): LGHDT, YNNKEL (reference sequence).

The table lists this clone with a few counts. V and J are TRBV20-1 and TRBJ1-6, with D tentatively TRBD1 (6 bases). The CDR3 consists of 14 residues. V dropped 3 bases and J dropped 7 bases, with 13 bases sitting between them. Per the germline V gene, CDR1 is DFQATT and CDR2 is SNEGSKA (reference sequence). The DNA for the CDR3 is TGCAGTGCTAGTGAGGGGGTGAACAATTCACCCCTCCACTTT. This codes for CSASEGVNNSPLHF.

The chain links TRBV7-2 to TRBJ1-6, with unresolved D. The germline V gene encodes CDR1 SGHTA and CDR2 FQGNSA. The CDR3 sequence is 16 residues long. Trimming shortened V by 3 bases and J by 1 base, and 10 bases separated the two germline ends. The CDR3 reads CASSFGEWSYNSPLHF. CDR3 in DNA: TGTGCCAGCAGCTTTGGGGAGTGGTCCTATAATTCACCCCTCCACTTT.

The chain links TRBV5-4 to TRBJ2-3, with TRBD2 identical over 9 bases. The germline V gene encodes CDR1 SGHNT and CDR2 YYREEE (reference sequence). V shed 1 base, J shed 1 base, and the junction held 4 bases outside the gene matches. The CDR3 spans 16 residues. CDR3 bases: TGTGCCAGCAGCTTGCCTTTAGCGGGGGGCACAGATACGCAGTATTTT. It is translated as CASSLPLAGGTDTQYF.

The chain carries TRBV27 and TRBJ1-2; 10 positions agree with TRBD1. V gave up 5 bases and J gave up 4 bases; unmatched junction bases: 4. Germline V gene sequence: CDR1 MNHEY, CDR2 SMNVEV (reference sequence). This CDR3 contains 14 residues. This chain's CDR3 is CASSETGGLYGYTF. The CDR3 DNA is TGTGCCAGCAGTGAGACAGGGGGCCTCTATGGCTACACCTTC.

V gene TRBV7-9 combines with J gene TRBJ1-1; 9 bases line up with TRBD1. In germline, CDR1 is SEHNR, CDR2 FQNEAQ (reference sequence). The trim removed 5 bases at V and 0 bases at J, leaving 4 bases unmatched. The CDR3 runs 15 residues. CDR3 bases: TGTGCCAGCAGCCGACAGGGGGGAATGAACACTGAAGCTTTCTTT. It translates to CASSRQGGMNTEAFF. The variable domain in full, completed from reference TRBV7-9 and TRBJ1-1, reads DTGVSQNPRHKITKRGQNVTFRCDPISEHNRLYWYRQTLGQGPEFLTYFQNEAQLEKSRLLSDRFSAERPKGSFSTLEIQRTEQGDSAMYLCASSRQGGMNTEAFFGQGTRLTVV.

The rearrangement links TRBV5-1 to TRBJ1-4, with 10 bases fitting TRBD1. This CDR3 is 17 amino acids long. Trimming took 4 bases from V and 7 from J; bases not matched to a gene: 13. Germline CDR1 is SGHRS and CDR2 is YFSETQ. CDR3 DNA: TGCGCCAGCAGCGAGGGACAGGGGCTCCCGCATAGTGAAAAACTGTTTTTT. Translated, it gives CASSEGQGLPHSEKLFF.

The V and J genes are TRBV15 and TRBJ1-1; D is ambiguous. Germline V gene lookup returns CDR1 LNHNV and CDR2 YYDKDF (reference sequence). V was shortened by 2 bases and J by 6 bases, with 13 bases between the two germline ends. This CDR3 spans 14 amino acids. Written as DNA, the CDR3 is TGTGCCACCAGCAGACGACAACGAACCTCTGAAGCTTTCTTT. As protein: CATSRRQRTSEAFF.

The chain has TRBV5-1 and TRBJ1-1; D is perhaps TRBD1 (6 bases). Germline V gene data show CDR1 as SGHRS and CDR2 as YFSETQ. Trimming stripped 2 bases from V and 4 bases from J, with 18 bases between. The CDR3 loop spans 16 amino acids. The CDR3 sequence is CASSFVGGPESTEAFF. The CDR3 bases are TGCGCCAGCAGCTTCGTAGGGGGGCCTGAGAGCACTGAAGCTTTCTTT.

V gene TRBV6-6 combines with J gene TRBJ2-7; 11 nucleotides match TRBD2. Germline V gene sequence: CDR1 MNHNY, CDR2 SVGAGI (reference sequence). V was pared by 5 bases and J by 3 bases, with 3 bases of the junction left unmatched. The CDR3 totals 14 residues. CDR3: CASSLAGGRYEQYF. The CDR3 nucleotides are TGTGCCAGCAGTCTAGCGGGGGGCCGCTACGAGCAGTACTTC.